This is a list of T cell receptor beta chains from one sample in a study of T cells after posttransplantation cyclophosphamide. Here immunoSEQ multiplex PCR was the method, and the copy in TCRdb shows in-frame clones only, minus some. The sample holds 20,000 to 25,000 clones, around 91% seen once. The sample was PBMCs, taken less than 400 days after allogeneic stem cell transplant with calcineurin inhibitor and methotrexate. These receptors originate from a female patient aged 30 to 45 who received an allogeneic stem cell transplant from an unrelated donor, was CMV-positive, and had acute and chronic GVHD. Some T cells may originate from the graft donor. Each CDR3 is given without its conserved first and last residue. The order of the fields is V gene, J gene, CDR3 protein.

V gene: TRBV4-3; J gene: TRBJ2-1; CDR3 protein: ASSQETTTYNEQF
V gene: TRBV11-2; J gene: TRBJ2-5; CDR3 protein: ASSVSLAGVWETQY
V gene: TRBV27; J gene: TRBJ1-1; CDR3 protein: ASSSAFGGEAF
V gene: TRBV5-6; J gene: TRBJ2-3; CDR3 protein: ASSSTRDFTDTQY
V gene: TRBV16; J gene: TRBJ2-3; CDR3 protein: ASSPQSGRSDTQY
V gene: TRBV11-3; J gene: TRBJ1-1; CDR3 protein: ASSFGGNTEAF
V gene: TRBV5-5; J gene: TRBJ1-2; CDR3 protein: ASSLGVTHGYT
V gene: TRBV5-1; J gene: TRBJ2-1; CDR3 protein: ASSLARKTTGEQF
V gene: TRBV11-1; J gene: TRBJ1-3; CDR3 protein: ASSFADRMDTIY
V gene: TRBV7-9; J gene: TRBJ1-1; CDR3 protein: ASSWNALGGGAF
V gene: TRBV5-1; J gene: TRBJ1-1; CDR3 protein: ASSLEIVDTEAF
V gene: TRBV7-3; J gene: TRBJ2-3; CDR3 protein: ASSKRGGNTDTQY
V gene: TRBV5-1; J gene: TRBJ1-1; CDR3 protein: ASRPVGQFLNTEAF
V gene: TRBV19; J gene: TRBJ2-2; CDR3 protein: ASSVQGSTGELF
V gene: TRBV5-8; J gene: TRBJ2-5; CDR3 protein: ATGRGSETQY
V gene: TRBV5-1; J gene: TRBJ2-1; CDR3 protein: ASSSTTSAHSLRNEQF
V gene: TRBV6-1; J gene: TRBJ2-5; CDR3 protein: ASWAGAGRKETQY
V gene: TRBV4-3; J gene: TRBJ1-1; CDR3 protein: ASSQVIRVGDTEAF
V gene: TRBV6-5; J gene: TRBJ1-5; CDR3 protein: ASTRDRGGQPQH
V gene: TRBV27; J gene: TRBJ1-5; CDR3 protein: ASSLGPGGNQPQH
V gene: TRBV7-3; J gene: TRBJ2-1; CDR3 protein: ASSRRGGDNEQF
V gene: TRBV18; J gene: TRBJ2-2; CDR3 protein: ASSPQGQMNTGELF
V gene: TRBV14; J gene: TRBJ2-1; CDR3 protein: ASTPRSGSYNEQF
V gene: TRBV5-1; J gene: TRBJ1-5; CDR3 protein: ASSLDGGAGQPQH
V gene: TRBV6-5; J gene: TRBJ1-1; CDR3 protein: AAQGVGIEAF
V gene: TRBV20-1; J gene: TRBJ1-1; CDR3 protein: SASSRTEAF
V gene: TRBV30; J gene: TRBJ1-1; CDR3 protein: AWSAPMNTEAF
V gene: TRBV5-6; J gene: TRBJ1-6; CDR3 protein: ASSYRDREGGSYNSPLH
V gene: TRBV27; J gene: TRBJ2-7; CDR3 protein: ASSESGTSIYEQY
V gene: TRBV7-9; J gene: TRBJ1-2; CDR3 protein: ASSWGGDRVVYGYT
V gene: TRBV7-8; J gene: TRBJ1-2; CDR3 protein: ASSPKARRGERSYT
V gene: TRBV4-1; J gene: TRBJ2-3; CDR3 protein: ASSQGGSGRGGDTQY
V gene: TRBV27; J gene: TRBJ2-1; CDR3 protein: ASSKKQGNEQF
V gene: TRBV12-5; J gene: TRBJ2-3; CDR3 protein: ASGLQGTADTQY
V gene: TRBV5-1; J gene: TRBJ1-1; CDR3 protein: ASSMDGQLNTEAF
V gene: TRBV7-9; J gene: TRBJ2-5; CDR3 protein: ASSGIAGGETQY
V gene: TRBV5-5; J gene: TRBJ2-5; CDR3 protein: ASSFQLQETQY
V gene: TRBV7-7; J gene: TRBJ2-2; CDR3 protein: ASSPGLHTGELF
V gene: TRBV5-3; J gene: TRBJ1-2; CDR3 protein: ARSGRTGGVLLYGYT
V gene: TRBV11-3; J gene: TRBJ2-1; CDR3 protein: ASSPGTSGYNEQF
V gene: TRBV7-7; J gene: TRBJ2-2; CDR3 protein: ASSLEDSGELF
V gene: TRBV9; J gene: TRBJ2-1; CDR3 protein: ASSVTSGISYNEQF
V gene: TRBV5-6; J gene: TRBJ1-5; CDR3 protein: ASSADRGRGNQPQH
V gene: TRBV7-9; J gene: TRBJ2-7; CDR3 protein: ASSLVGGGREYEQY
V gene: TRBV7-9; J gene: TRBJ2-1; CDR3 protein: ASSLVAGVGNEQF
V gene: TRBV14; J gene: TRBJ1-2; CDR3 protein: ASSPSPSTGWLLYGYT
V gene: TRBV6-5; J gene: TRBJ1-2; CDR3 protein: ASSIQGRDYGYT
V gene: TRBV9; J gene: TRBJ1-2; CDR3 protein: ASSEGQGNYYGYT
V gene: TRBV7-3; J gene: TRBJ2-1; CDR3 protein: ASSPGVSSYNEQF
V gene: TRBV21-1; J gene: TRBJ2-2; CDR3 protein: ANRGREGHGELF
V gene: TRBV10-3; J gene: TRBJ2-7; CDR3 protein: AISDGTGRQY
V gene: TRBV6-1; J gene: TRBJ1-4; CDR3 protein: ASSAIRDRREKLF
V gene: TRBV5-5; J gene: TRBJ1-1; CDR3 protein: TSGVDGANTEAF